These 15 T cell receptor beta chains were sequenced from one sample in a study of shared clonotypes between healthy human individuals. Sequencing was performed with immunoSEQ multiplex PCR; in TCRdb, only in-frame clones are kept and a portion is missing. The sample yields 2,500,000 or so clones, approximately 93% seen once. The sequenced sample was naive CD4+ T cells from PBMCs. The subset was: CD45RA+ positively selected. The receptor source for this set is a man between 18 and 35 years old in good health. Some clones in this sample may be carry-over from other donors' samples.

As concerns this clone: The sample carries other DNA sequences with the same CDR3. The V gene is TRBV28, the J gene TRBJ2-2; no definite D call. V lost 3 bases and J lost 7, with 3 bases in between. Germline V gene data show CDR1 as MDHEN and CDR2 as SYDVKM. The CDR3 consists of 11 residues. CDR3 residues: CASSFGGELFF. CDR3 sequence (DNA): TGTGCCAGCAGTTTTGGCGGGGAGCTGTTTTTT.

The rearrangement uses TRBV7-9 and TRBJ2-1; 10 bases match TRBD1. Germline V gene lookup returns CDR1 SEHNR and CDR2 FQNEAQ (reference sequence). V lost 1 base, J lost 2 bases, and 2 bases stayed unmatched. The CDR3 loop spans 16 amino acids. The CDR3 is CASSLGQGAAYNEQFF. Here the CDR3 DNA reads TGTGCCAGCAGCTTAGGACAGGGGGCGGCCTACAATGAGCAGTTCTTC.

V is TRBV11-2 and J is TRBJ2-7; D not resolved. The CDR3 spans 13 residues. V was clipped by 5 bases and J by 2 bases, with 10 bases between them. Germline V gene sequence: CDR1 SGHAT, CDR2 FQNNGV. CDR3 bases: TGTGCCAGCAGCCCTTCAGGCCCCTACGAGCAGTACTTC. This sequence encodes CASSPSGPYEQYF.

For this clone: This sample includes further DNA sequences coding for the same CDR3. The gene calls are TRBV18 and TRBJ2-5; D may be TRBD1 or TRBD2 (5 bases each). The germline V gene has CDR1 KGHSH and CDR2 LQKENI. V lost 2 bases, J lost 3 bases, and 7 bases lay in between. The CDR3 is made up of 13 amino acids. The CDR3, as DNA: TGTGCCAGCTCACCAGGGACCGAAGAGACCCAGTACTTC. Encoded protein: CASSPGTEETQYF.

About this clone: The sample contains more than one DNA sequence encoding this CDR3. The chain joins TRBV7-2 to TRBJ1-1; D is uncertain. Germline assignment: CDR1 SGHTA and CDR2 FQGNSA. The V gene lost 0 bases and the J gene lost 0 bases, with 8 bases spanning the gap. The CDR3 covers 15 residues. This CDR3 reads CASSLAGQLNTEAFF. CDR3 DNA sequence: TGTGCCAGCAGCTTAGCGGGTCAGCTGAACACTGAAGCTTTCTTT.

The chain recombines TRBV6-1 with TRBJ2-7, with a tentative D call TRBD2 (5 bases). Looked up from germline, CDR1 is MNHNS and CDR2 is SASEGT. Between the trimmed V and J ends, which lost 0 bases and 9 bases, there was a span of 12 bases. The CDR3 is made up of 13 amino acids. CDR3 coding DNA: TGTGCCAGCAGTGAAGCACCGGAACTAGGGCAGTACTTC. Encoded protein: CASSEAPELGQYF.

The chain joins TRBV18 to TRBJ1-4; D is undetermined. The CDR3 is made up of 13 amino acids. Germline V CDR1 and CDR2: KGHSH, LQKENI. V gave up 2 bases and J gave up 7 bases, with 8 bases separating them. CDR3 amino acids: CASSPELTEKLFF. CDR3 in DNA: TGTGCCAGCTCACCAGAGCTTACTGAAAAACTGTTTTTT.

The chain couples TRBV28 to TRBJ2-7; TRBD2 matches 10 bases. Germline CDR1 MDHEN, CDR2 SYDVKM. V shed 3 bases, J shed 7 bases, and the junction held 6 bases outside the gene matches. This CDR3 spans 14 amino acids. The CDR3 region has the DNA TGTGCCAGCAGTTTTAGCCTAGCGGGAGAGGAGCAGTACTTC. Its translation is CASSFSLAGEEQYF.

This clone was observed once. This chain joins TRBV19 and TRBJ2-5; 7 bases align to TRBD1. This CDR3 region has 14 residues. The junction had 10 bases not matched to a gene; V was cut back by 7 bases and J by 5 bases. Looked up from germline, CDR1 is LNHDA and CDR2 is SQIVND (reference sequence). CDR3 amino acids: CASKGGVYRETQYF. Here the CDR3 DNA reads TGTGCCAGTAAAGGGGGCGTTTATCGGGAGACCCAGTACTTC.

This clone was counted between two and nine times. The chain joins TRBV18 to TRBJ1-1, with TRBD1 matching over 8 bases. V shed 0 bases and J 11 bases; nucleotides not matched to a gene: 8. This CDR3 spans 14 amino acids. Germline V gives CDR1 KGHSH, CDR2 LQKENI. CDR3 nucleotides: TGTGCCAGCTCACCACCGGGGAGGACAGGGTGGGCTTTCTTT. Translating it yields CASSPPGRTGWAFF.

This sequence joins TRBV5-5 and TRBJ1-1; no clear D gene. Looked up from germline, CDR1 is SGHKS and CDR2 is YYEKEE (reference sequence). Trimming shortened V by 4 bases and J by 3 bases, and 16 bases separated the two germline ends. CDR3 length: 15 amino acids. CDR3 nucleotides: TGTGCCAGCAGCGCGGACGGACTAGGCGACACTGAAGCTTTCTTT. As protein: CASSADGLGDTEAFF.

This clone was observed a handful of times. For the CDR3, the DNA is TGTGCCATCTGGACAGGGGGCGAGGCCGAAGCTTTCTTT. It is translated as CAIWTGGEAEAFF. The V call is TRBV10-3, the J call TRBJ1-1, with 11 bases lining up with TRBD1. The V gene end was trimmed by 8 bases and the J gene end by 8 bases; junction bases not matched to a gene: 7. CDR1 and CDR2 (germline): ENHRY, SYGVKD. The CDR3 spans 13 residues.

This rearrangement joins TRBV11-3 to TRBJ2-1; TRBD2 matches 11 bases. After removal of 4 bases from V and 2 bases from J, the junction contained 4 bases not matched to a gene. The CDR3 extends over 16 amino acids. Germline CDR1 SGHNT, CDR2 YENEEA. CDR3 DNA: TGTGCCAGCAGCTCGTATAGCGGGAGGGCCTACAATGAGCAGTTCTTC. It encodes CASSSYSGRAYNEQFF.

V gene TRBV6-1 combines with J gene TRBJ1-1; D remains unclear. V shed 2 bases and J shed 7 bases, with 5 bases lying between them. The CDR3 length is 11 residues. Germline V CDR1 and CDR2: MNHNS, SASEGT. CDR3 amino acids: CASSETLEAFF. Written as DNA, the CDR3 is TGTGCCAGCAGTGAAACGCTTGAAGCTTTCTTT.

The rearrangement uses TRBV6-5 and TRBJ2-1; 7 nucleotides align to TRBD2. CDR3 length: 15 amino acids. Losses at the gene ends were 6 bases for V and 6 bases for J; bases not matched to a gene: 11. The germline CDR1 and CDR2 sequences are MNHEY and SVGAGI. The DNA for the CDR3 is TGTGCCAGCAGCCGACTCGTCTCGGGGGGCAATGAGCAGTTCTTC. It translates to CASSRLVSGGNEQFF.